A selection of T cell receptor beta chains follows, all from one sample in a study of spatial heterogeneity in lung cancer. From the 5' RACE reads, TCRdb called clonotypes with MiXCR, one entry per CDR3 protein. The table has 40,000 to 55,000 distinct CDR3 sequences, 6% to 7% seen once; the top ten hold about two fifths. Sample: PBMCs, taken at surgery. The receptors derive from a female donor with early-stage non-small cell lung cancer. Both conserved end residues are part of each CDR3. The order of the fields is V gene, J gene, D gene, clone size, CDR3 DNA, CDR3 protein. D genes are given only for firm matches. Where a row states a size, it is once, few, many or the class of an expanded clone; other rows omit it.

v_gene: TRBV28; j_gene: TRBJ1-5; d_gene: -; abundance: many; CDR3nt: TGTGCCAGCAGTTTATCCCTAATGTATCAGCCCCAGCATTTT; CDR3aa: CASSLSLMYQPQHF
v_gene: TRBV6-5; j_gene: TRBJ1-6; d_gene: TRBD1; abundance: many; CDR3nt: TGTGCCAGCAGGCCCATCGGGACAGGGGAACGGAATTCACCCCTCCACTTT; CDR3aa: CASRPIGTGERNSPLHF
v_gene: TRBV29-1; j_gene: TRBJ2-2; d_gene: -; abundance: many; CDR3nt: TGCAGCGCCCATCAGGGATCCGGGGAGCTGTTTTTT; CDR3aa: CSAHQGSGELFF
v_gene: TRBV5-1; j_gene: TRBJ2-7; d_gene: -; abundance: few; CDR3nt: TGCGCCAGCAGCTTGGAAAACTCCTACGAGCAGTACTTC; CDR3aa: CASSLENSYEQYF
v_gene: TRBV5-1; j_gene: TRBJ1-6; d_gene: -; abundance: medium-sized; CDR3nt: TGCGCCAGCAGCTTCGGGGACTTCAATTCACCCCTCCACTTT; CDR3aa: CASSFGDFNSPLHF
v_gene: TRBV15; j_gene: TRBJ2-5; d_gene: TRBD2; abundance: -; CDR3nt: TGTGCCACCAGCAGGGAAGCGGGGGGAGGGGAGACCCAGTACTTC; CDR3aa: CATSREAGGGETQYF
v_gene: TRBV7-2; j_gene: TRBJ2-3; d_gene: -; abundance: many; CDR3nt: TGTGCCAGCAGCTTAGGGGTTAGCGCACGCACAGATACGCAGTATTTT; CDR3aa: CASSLGVSARTDTQYF
v_gene: TRBV12-3/TRBV12-4; j_gene: TRBJ1-1; d_gene: -; abundance: -; CDR3nt: TGTGCCAGCAGCCAACGTGTCCCTTTAGACACTGAAGCTTTCTTT; CDR3aa: CASSQRVPLDTEAFF
v_gene: TRBV6-1; j_gene: TRBJ2-7; d_gene: TRBD1; abundance: many; CDR3nt: TGTGCCAGCAGTGATATGGGACAGGGCTTGGGCGAGCAGTACTTC; CDR3aa: CASSDMGQGLGEQYF
v_gene: TRBV5-6; j_gene: TRBJ1-5; d_gene: -; abundance: few; CDR3nt: TGTGCCAGCAGCTTGTGGGGCAAAATTAGCAATCAGCCCCAGCATTTT; CDR3aa: CASSLWGKISNQPQHF
v_gene: TRBV5-1; j_gene: TRBJ2-5; d_gene: -; abundance: -; CDR3nt: TGCGCCAGCAGCTTGTACCAAGAGACCCAGTACTTC; CDR3aa: CASSLYQETQYF
v_gene: TRBV5-1; j_gene: TRBJ2-7; d_gene: -; abundance: -; CDR3nt: TGCGCCAGCAGCTTACAGACGGAGTCCTACGAGCAGTACTTC; CDR3aa: CASSLQTESYEQYF
v_gene: TRBV29-1; j_gene: TRBJ2-3; d_gene: TRBD1; abundance: many; CDR3nt: TGCAGCGTTGAAGGCCGGGACAGGGCGACAGATACGCAGTATTTT; CDR3aa: CSVEGRDRATDTQYF
v_gene: TRBV3-1; j_gene: TRBJ2-3; d_gene: -; abundance: many; CDR3nt: TGTGCCAGCAGCCACCCAGGTGCTTTTCCCACAGATACGCAGTATTTT; CDR3aa: CASSHPGAFPTDTQYF
v_gene: TRBV18; j_gene: TRBJ1-5; d_gene: -; abundance: -; CDR3nt: TGTGCCAGCTCAGCCGGTATGGGTGGCAATCAGCCCCAGCATTTT; CDR3aa: CASSAGMGGNQPQHF
v_gene: TRBV11-3; j_gene: TRBJ1-4; d_gene: -; abundance: few; CDR3nt: TGTGCCAGCAGCCCCGGACATGCGACTAATGAAAAACTGTTTTTT; CDR3aa: CASSPGHATNEKLFF
v_gene: TRBV6-5; j_gene: TRBJ1-2; d_gene: TRBD1; abundance: -; CDR3nt: TGTGCCAGCAGTTACTTCCAGGGGGGAAAAGATGGCTACACCTTC; CDR3aa: CASSYFQGGKDGYTF
v_gene: TRBV7-9; j_gene: TRBJ2-5; d_gene: -; abundance: many; CDR3nt: TGTGCCAGCACCCGGTGGACCCAATATCCGGAGACCCAGTACTTC; CDR3aa: CASTRWTQYPETQYF
v_gene: TRBV5-1; j_gene: TRBJ2-4; d_gene: TRBD2; abundance: many; CDR3nt: TGCGCCAGCAGTGTCAGCGGGGTAGCCAAAAACATTCAGTACTTC; CDR3aa: CASSVSGVAKNIQYF
v_gene: TRBV7-2; j_gene: TRBJ2-4; d_gene: -; abundance: many; CDR3nt: TGTGCCAGCAGCTTATGGGGGCCGGCCAAAAACATTCAGTACTTC; CDR3aa: CASSLWGPAKNIQYF
v_gene: TRBV2; j_gene: TRBJ1-6; d_gene: TRBD1; abundance: many; CDR3nt: TGTGCCAGCAGTAAACAGGACTGGGACAGGGGATTCAATTCACCCCTCCACTTT; CDR3aa: CASSKQDWDRGFNSPLHF